Given below is one T cell receptor (beta chain) in context. This record comes from a study of TIL therapy for anti-PD-1-resistant metastatic lung cancer. Sequencing used immunoSEQ v3. Sequencing was performed with immunoSEQ multiplex PCR; in TCRdb, only in-frame clones are kept and a portion is missing. The data contain more than 45,000 clones, about 73% of them singletons. Time point indicated: pre-treatment sample, taken before nivolumab and TIL therapy. From germline, CDR1 is SGHRS and CDR2 YFSETQ. CDR3 length: 15 residues. V gave up 4 bases and J gave up 5 bases; unmatched junction bases: 8. This specimen was blood, taken at baseline. The chain recombines TRBV5-1 with TRBJ1-4, with 7 nucleotides matching TRBD1. This clonotype was sampled from a person aged 25 to 85 with non-small cell lung cancer. The CDR3 nucleotides read TGCGCCAGCAGCGAAGGACAAGGGGGCAATGAAAAACTGTTTTTT. Protein sequence: CASSEGQGGNEKLFF.